The entry below gives a single T cell receptor (beta chain) sequence along with its context. Trimming took 6 bases from V and 0 from J, leaving 12 bases between them. Germline V gene lookup returns CDR1 SGHDN and CDR2 FVKESK. The CDR3 has 14 amino acids. Per the authors' pipeline: Amplification with reference gene primers provided the estimates of nucleated cell counts. The assay was immunoSEQ multiplex PCR, and TCRdb's table has in-frame clones only and misses some. V and J calls and clone size are as listed in that table; D and trimming were resolved from the DNA. Of 95,000 to 150,000 clones in the sample, 70% to 90% were seen once. These data originate in a study of blood T cell repertoires in COVID-19. At the level of the study: Sites across the United States, Italy and Spain contributed samples from acute and convalescent COVID-19. PBMCs, B-cell-depleted T cells, or T cells provided the cDNA or gDNA that made up the material.

This TCR came from a man aged 40-49 years with acute or convalescent COVID-19. The genes are TRBV14 and TRBJ2-7; no clear D. The sequenced sample was peripheral blood. This CDR3 is CASSPLQSSYEQYF. Written as DNA, the CDR3 is TGTGCCAGCAGTCCCTTACAAAGCTCCTACGAGCAGTACTTC.